This is a list of T cell receptor beta chains from one sample in a study of blood T cell repertoires in COVID-19. Assay used: immunoSEQ multiplex PCR; TCRdb lists only in-frame clones, some missing. The table includes 35,000 to 55,000 clones, about 90% detected once. The specimen sequenced was peripheral blood. The source is a human donor in a cohort sampled during active COVID-19. Both conserved end residues are part of each CDR3.

CDR3 protein,V gene
CASSLRGGDFTQETQYF,TRBV7-6
CASSLGFPLAVSYEQYF,TRBV7-9
CAILPGTGTYEQYF,TRBV6-5
CASSQDRTYEQYF,TRBV12-3/TRBV12-4
CASSPASGQGVYEQYF,TRBV28
CASTTSTGLNTEAFF,TRBV19
CATEERHSTQYF,TRBV28
CASSSGLAGVNEQYF,TRBV5-4
CASSQGSGVSYEQYF,TRBV3-1/TRBV3-2
CASSLAVYYGYTF,TRBV28
CANPRQTGTSGLGWAGELFF,TRBV21-1
CASSQGEGRQETQYF,TRBV3-1/TRBV3-2
CASSFGRQGSYEQYF,TRBV5-8
CASSYQRGLHEQYF,TRBV6-5
CASSQGQWNTGELFF,TRBV14
CASSGQENYGYTF,TRBV18
CSVASGGFQETQYF,TRBV29-1
CASSPGLGGRTQYF,TRBV7-2
CASSTGQVPQPQHF,TRBV6-2/TRBV6-3
CASSSGSGANVLTF,TRBV5-4
CASRTSLGVNEQFF,TRBV7-2
CASSSPGAGTYEQYF,TRBV6-5
CASSPSGSGETQYF,TRBV18
CASSQPGLANSYEQYF,TRBV4-2
CASSLTGGSYNEQFF,TRBV7-3
CAISDTYNSPLHF,TRBV10-3
CASSPGEASTDTQYF,TRBV7-3
CASELEKTGARTGELFF,TRBV19
CASSTPGLSSGQFF,TRBV7-2
CASSHGEPGQGAEEPQHF,TRBV3-1/TRBV3-2
CASSSLLIARVGYEQYF,TRBV6-2/TRBV6-3
CSVEHKAGGPGEQFF,TRBV29-1
CASSVAGLAEGYNEQFF,TRBV9
CAWGYGQPETYEQYF,TRBV30
CATLGGQYF,TRBV21-1
CASSPLDRATNEKLFF,TRBV18
CASSYNDNSYEQYF,TRBV6-5
CASSLERTKLGRAFF,TRBV7-9
CASSKTGQGHYEQYF,TRBV7-9
CASSYSRGQRGFEQYF,TRBV6-2/TRBV6-3
CASSLDSKVPLHF,TRBV5-1
CASTRKQGSNEQFF,TRBV2
CASSFYSGRTTNYNEQFF,TRBV7-2
CASSYSGGSYEQYF,TRBV6-5
CASSYRAGQGYEQYF,TRBV6-2/TRBV6-3
CASSLQGAPYNEQFF,TRBV5-1
CATSTGGWGTDTQYF,TRBV24-1
CASSKTGGADTQYF,TRBV6-6
CASSRGTSGRLGNEQFF,TRBV2
CASSLGGAGGLNTEAFF,TRBV28
CASTSSGTPAVQPGETQYF,TRBV28